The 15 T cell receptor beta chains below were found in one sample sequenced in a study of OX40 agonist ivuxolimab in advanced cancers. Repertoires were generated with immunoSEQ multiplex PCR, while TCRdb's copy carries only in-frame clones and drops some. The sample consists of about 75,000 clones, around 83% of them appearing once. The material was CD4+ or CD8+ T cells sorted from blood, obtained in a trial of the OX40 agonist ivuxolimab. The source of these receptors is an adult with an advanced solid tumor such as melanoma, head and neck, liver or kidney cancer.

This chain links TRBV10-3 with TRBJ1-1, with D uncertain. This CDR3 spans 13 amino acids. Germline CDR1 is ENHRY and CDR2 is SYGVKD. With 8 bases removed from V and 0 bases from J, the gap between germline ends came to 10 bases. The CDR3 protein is CAIGKGMNTEAFF. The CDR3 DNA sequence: TGTGCCATCGGGAAGGGCATGAACACTGAAGCTTTCTTT.

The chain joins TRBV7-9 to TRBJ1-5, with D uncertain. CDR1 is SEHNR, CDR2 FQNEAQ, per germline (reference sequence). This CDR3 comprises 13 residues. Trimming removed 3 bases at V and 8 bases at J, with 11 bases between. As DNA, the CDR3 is TGTGCCAGCAGCTTGGCGGGGAGGAAGCCCCAGCATTTT. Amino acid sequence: CASSLAGRKPQHF.

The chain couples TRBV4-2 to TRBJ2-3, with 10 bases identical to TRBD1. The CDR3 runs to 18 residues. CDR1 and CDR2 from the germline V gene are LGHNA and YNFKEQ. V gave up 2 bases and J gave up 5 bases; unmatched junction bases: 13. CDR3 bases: TGTGCCAGCAGCCAACGAATGGGACCGGGACAGGGGCAAGATACGCAGTATTTT. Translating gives CASSQRMGPGQGQDTQYF.

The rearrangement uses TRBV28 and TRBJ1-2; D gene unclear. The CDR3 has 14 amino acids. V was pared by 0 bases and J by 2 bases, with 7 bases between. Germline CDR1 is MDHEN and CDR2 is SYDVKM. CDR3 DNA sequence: TGTGCCAGCAGTTTATGGTCGGGAAACTATGGCTACACCTTC. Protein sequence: CASSLWSGNYGYTF.

In DNA, the CDR3 is TGTGCCAGCAGTTTCCTGACAGGTCAAGAGACCCAGTACTTC. Protein sequence: CASSFLTGQETQYF. The gene calls are TRBV28 and TRBJ2-5, with D perhaps matching TRBD1 (6 bases). The CDR3 consists of 14 residues. CDR1 and CDR2 (germline): MDHEN, SYDVKM. Trimming left V 3 bases short and J 2 bases short, with 10 bases between.

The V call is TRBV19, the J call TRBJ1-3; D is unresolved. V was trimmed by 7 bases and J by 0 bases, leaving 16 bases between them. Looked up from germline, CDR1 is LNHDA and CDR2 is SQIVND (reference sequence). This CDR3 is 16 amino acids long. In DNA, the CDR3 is TGTGCCAGTAAATCGGGAGTCTATAACTCTGGAAACACCATATATTTT. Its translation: CASKSGVYNSGNTIYF. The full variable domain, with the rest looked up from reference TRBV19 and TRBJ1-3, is DGGITQSPKYLFRKEGQNVTLSCEQNLNHDAMYWYRQDPGQGLRLIYYSQIVNDFQKGDIAEGYSVSREKKESFPLTVTSAQKNPTAFYLCASKSGVYNSGNTIYFGEGSWLTVV.

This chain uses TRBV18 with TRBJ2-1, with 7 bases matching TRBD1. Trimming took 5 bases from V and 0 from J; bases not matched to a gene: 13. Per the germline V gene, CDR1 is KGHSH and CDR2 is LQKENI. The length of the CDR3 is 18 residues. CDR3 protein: CASSGDRDGLDSYNEQFF. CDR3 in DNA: TGTGCCAGCTCAGGGGACAGAGATGGATTGGACTCCTACAATGAGCAGTTCTTC.

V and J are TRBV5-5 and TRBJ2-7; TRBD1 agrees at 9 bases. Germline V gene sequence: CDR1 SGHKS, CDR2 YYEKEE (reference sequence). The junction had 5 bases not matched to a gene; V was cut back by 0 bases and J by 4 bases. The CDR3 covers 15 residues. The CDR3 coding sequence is TGTGCCAGCAGCTTGGGACAGGGGGTAATGTACGAGCAGTACTTC. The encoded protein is CASSLGQGVMYEQYF.

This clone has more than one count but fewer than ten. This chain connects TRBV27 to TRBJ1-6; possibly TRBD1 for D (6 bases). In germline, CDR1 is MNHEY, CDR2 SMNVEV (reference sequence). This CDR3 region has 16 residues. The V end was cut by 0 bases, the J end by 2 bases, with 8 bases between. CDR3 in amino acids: CASSLSTGPYNSPLHF. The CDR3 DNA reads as TGTGCCAGCAGTTTATCGACAGGACCCTATAATTCACCCCTCCACTTT.

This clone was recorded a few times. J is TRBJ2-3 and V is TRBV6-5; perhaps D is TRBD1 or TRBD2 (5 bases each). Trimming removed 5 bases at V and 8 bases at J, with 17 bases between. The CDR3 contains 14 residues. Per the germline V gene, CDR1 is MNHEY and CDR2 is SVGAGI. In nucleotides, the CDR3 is TGTGCCAGCAGTCTGGGCTACGCTGGGGGTACGCAGTATTTT. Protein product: CASSLGYAGGTQYF.

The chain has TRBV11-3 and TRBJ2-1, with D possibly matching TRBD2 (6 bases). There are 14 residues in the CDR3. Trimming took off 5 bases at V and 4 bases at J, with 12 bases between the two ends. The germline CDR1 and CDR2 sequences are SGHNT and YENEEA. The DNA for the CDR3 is TGTGCCAGCAGCGGGGATAGCGGATACAATGAGCAGTTCTTC. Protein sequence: CASSGDSGYNEQFF.

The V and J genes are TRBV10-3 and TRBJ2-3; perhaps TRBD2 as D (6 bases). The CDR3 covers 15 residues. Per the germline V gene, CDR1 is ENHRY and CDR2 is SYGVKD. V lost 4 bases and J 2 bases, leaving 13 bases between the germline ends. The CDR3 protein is CAISGGASDTDTQYF. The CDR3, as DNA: TGTGCCATCAGTGGAGGGGCTAGCGACACAGATACGCAGTATTTT.

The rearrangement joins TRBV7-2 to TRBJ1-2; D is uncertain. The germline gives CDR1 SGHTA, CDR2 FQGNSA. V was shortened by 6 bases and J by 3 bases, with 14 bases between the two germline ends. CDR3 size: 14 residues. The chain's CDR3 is CASSKDVGDYGYTF. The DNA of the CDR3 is TGTGCCAGCAGTAAAGACGTTGGGGACTATGGCTACACCTTC.

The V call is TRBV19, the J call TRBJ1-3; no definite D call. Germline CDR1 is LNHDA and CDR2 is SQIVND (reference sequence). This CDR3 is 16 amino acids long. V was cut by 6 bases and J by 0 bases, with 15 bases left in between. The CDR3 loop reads CASSLLLASSGNTIYF. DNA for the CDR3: TGTGCCAGTAGCCTCCTTTTGGCAAGCTCTGGAAACACCATATATTTT. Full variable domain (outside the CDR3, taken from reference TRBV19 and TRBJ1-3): DGGITQSPKYLFRKEGQNVTLSCEQNLNHDAMYWYRQDPGQGLRLIYYSQIVNDFQKGDIAEGYSVSREKKESFPLTVTSAQKNPTAFYLCASSLLLASSGNTIYFGEGSWLTVV.

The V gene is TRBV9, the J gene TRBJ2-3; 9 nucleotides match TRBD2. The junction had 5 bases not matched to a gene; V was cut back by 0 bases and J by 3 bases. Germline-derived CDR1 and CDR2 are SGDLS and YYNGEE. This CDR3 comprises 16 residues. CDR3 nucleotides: TGTGCCAGCAGCGTAGCGGGACTAGCTGGGACAGATACGCAGTATTTT. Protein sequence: CASSVAGLAGTDTQYF.